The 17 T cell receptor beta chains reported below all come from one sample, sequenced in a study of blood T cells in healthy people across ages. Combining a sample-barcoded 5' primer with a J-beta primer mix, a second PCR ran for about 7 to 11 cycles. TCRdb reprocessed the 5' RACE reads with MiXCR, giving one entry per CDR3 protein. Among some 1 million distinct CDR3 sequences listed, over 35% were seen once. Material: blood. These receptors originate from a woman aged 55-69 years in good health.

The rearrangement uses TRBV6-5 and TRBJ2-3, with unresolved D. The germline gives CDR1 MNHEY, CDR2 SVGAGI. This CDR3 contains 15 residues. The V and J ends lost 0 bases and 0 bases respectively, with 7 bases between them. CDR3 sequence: CASSYSGLSTDTQYF. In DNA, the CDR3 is TGTGCCAGCAGTTACTCGGGGTTGAGCACAGATACGCAGTATTTT.

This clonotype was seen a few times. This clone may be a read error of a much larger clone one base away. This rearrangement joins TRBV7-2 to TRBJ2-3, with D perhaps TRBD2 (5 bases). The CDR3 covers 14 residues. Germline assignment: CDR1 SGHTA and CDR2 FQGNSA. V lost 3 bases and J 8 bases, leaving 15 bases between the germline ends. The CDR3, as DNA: TGTGCCAGCAGCTTCGCCGGACCTCTAGCTACGCAGTATTTT. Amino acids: CASSFAGPLATQYF.

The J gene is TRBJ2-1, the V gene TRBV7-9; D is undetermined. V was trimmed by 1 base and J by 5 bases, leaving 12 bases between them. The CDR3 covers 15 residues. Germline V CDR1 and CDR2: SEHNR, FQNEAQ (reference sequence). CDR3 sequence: CASSLGPINNNEQFF. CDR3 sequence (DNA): TGTGCCAGCAGCTTAGGGCCGATAAATAACAATGAGCAGTTCTTC.

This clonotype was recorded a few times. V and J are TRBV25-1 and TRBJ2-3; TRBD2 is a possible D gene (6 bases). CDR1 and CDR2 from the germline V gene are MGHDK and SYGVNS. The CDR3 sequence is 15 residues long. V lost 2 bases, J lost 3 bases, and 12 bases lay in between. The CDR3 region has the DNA TGTGCCAGCAGTGAAGCGGGACTCCAAACAGATACGCAGTATTTT. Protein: CASSEAGLQTDTQYF.

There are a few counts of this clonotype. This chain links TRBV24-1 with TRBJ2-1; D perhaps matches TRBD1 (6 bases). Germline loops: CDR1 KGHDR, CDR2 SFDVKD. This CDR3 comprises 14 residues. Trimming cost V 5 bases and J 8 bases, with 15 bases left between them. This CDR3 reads CATSVRTASDEQFF. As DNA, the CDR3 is TGTGCCACCAGTGTACGGACAGCCTCCGATGAGCAGTTCTTC.

The CDR3 loop is CAISEQETQYF. The CDR3 nucleotides are TGTGCCATCAGTGAGCAGGAGACCCAGTACTTC. The V call is TRBV10-3, the J call TRBJ2-5; D gene unclear. V gave up 2 bases and J gave up 5 bases, with 3 bases separating them. The CDR3 loop spans 11 amino acids. CDR1 and CDR2 from the germline V gene are ENHRY and SYGVKD.

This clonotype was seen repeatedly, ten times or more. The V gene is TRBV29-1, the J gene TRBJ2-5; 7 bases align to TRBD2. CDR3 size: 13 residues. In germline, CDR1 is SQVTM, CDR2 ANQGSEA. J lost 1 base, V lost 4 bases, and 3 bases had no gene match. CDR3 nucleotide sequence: TGCAGCGTTGGCGGGAGCGGCCAAGAGACCCAGTACTTC. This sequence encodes CSVGGSGQETQYF.

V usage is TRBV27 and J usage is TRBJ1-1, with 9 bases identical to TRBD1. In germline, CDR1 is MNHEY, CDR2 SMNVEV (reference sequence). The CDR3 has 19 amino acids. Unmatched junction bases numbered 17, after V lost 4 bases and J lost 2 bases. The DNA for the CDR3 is TGTGCCAGCAGTTCAATAAGGGGACAGGGAGGGAAAAAAAACACTGAAGCTTTCTTT. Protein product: CASSSIRGQGGKKNTEAFF.

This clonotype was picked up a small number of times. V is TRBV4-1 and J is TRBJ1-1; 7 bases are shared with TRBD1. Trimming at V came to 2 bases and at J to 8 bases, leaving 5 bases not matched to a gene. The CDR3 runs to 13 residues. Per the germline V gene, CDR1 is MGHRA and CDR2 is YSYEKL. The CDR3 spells CASSQPTGQEAFF. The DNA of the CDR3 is TGCGCCAGCAGCCAACCTACGGGACAGGAAGCTTTCTTT.

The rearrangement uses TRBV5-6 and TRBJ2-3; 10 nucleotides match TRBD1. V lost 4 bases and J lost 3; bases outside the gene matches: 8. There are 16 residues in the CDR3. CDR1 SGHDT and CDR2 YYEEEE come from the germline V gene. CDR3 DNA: TGTGCCAGCAGCAATCGACAGGGGGCCTGGACAGATACGCAGTATTTT. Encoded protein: CASSNRQGAWTDTQYF.

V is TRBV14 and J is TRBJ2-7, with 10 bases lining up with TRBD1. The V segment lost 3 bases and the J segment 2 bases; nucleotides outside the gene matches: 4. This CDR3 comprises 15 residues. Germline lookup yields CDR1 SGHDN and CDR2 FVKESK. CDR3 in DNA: TGTGCCAGCAGCCAGCGGGACAGGGGAGCCTACGAGCAGTACTTC. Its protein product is CASSQRDRGAYEQYF.

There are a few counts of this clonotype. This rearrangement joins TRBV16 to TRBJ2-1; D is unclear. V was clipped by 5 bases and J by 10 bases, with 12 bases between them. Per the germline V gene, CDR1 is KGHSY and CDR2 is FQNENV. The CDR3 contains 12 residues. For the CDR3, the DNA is TGTGCCAGCAGCGATAATAGTTACGAGCAGTTCTTC. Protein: CASSDNSYEQFF.

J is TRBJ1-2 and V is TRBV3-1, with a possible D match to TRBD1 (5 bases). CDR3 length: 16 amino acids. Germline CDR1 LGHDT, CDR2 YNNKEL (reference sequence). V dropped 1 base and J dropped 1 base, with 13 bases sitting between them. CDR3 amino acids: CASSQGATGFNYGYTF. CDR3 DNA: TGTGCCAGCAGCCAAGGGGCAACAGGTTTTAACTATGGCTACACCTTC.

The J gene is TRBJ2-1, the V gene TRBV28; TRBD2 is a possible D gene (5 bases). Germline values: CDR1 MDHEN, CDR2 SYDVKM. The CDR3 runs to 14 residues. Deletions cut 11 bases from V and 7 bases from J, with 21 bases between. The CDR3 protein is CAAGGMELGNEQFF. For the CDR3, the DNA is TGTGCCGCGGGCGGTATGGAGTTGGGAAATGAGCAGTTCTTC. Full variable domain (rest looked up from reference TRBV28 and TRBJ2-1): DVKVTQSSRYLVKRTGEKVFLECVQDMDHENMFWYRQDPGLGLRLIYFSYDVKMKEKGDIPEGYSVSREKKERFSLILESASTNQTSMYLCAAGGMELGNEQFFGPGTRLTVL.

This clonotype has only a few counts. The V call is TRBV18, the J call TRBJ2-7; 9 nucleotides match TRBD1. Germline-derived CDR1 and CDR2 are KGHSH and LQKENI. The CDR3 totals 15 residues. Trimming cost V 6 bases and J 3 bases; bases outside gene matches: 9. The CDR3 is CASSPSRDRVYEQYF. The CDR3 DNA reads TGTGCCAGCTCGCCGAGCCGGGACAGGGTCTACGAGCAGTACTTC.

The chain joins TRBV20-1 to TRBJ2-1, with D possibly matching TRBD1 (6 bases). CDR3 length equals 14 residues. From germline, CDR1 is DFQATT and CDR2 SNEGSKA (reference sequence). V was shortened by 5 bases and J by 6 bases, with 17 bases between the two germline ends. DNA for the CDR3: TGCAGTGCTGATCGCCGGGACATGGGCAATGAGCAGTTCTTC. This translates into CSADRRDMGNEQFF.

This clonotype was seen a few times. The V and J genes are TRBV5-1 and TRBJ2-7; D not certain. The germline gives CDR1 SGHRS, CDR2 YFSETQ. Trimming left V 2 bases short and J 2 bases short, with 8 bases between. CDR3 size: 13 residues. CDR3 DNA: TGCGCCAGCAGCTTCAACGTCGCCTACGAGCAGTACTTC. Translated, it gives CASSFNVAYEQYF.